This T cell receptor beta chain stems from a study of CD8 T cell repertoires and HIV-1 epitope variants. Study at large: Tested: three Gag epitope families, Nef HW9 and YT9. Study-level points and caveats: This assay reports beta chains of antigen-expanded cells, not T cell function.

The germline V gene encodes CDR1 SGHAT and CDR2 FQNNGV. The CDR3 is 14 amino acids. V was pared by 2 bases and J by 5 bases, with 9 bases between. TCRdb's table, derived via immunoSEQ multiplex PCR, lists solely in-frame clones and lacks some. The sample lists several thousand clones, around 69% seen once, with under 55% in the top ten. With respect to this clone: Antigen specificity is unknown.

Sequencing input: cultured CD8+ T cells derived from PBMCs. The sequence came from a male donor with HIV. The chain is built from TRBV11-2 and TRBJ2-2; tentatively, D is TRBD2 (5 bases). CDR3: CASSLSRRTGELFF. The CDR3 DNA follows: TGTGCCAGCAGCTTAAGCAGGAGGACCGGGGAGCTGTTTTTT. Full variable domain (remainder filled in from reference TRBV11-2 and TRBJ2-2): EAGVAQSPRYKIIEKRQSVAFWCNPISGHATLYWYQQILGQGPKLLIQFQNNGVVDDSQLPKDRFSAERLKGVDSTLKIQPAKLEDSAVYLCASSLSRRTGELFFGEGSRLTVL.